Detailed here is one T cell receptor (beta chain). The antigen remains undetermined. The trim removed 4 bases at V and 3 bases at J, leaving 14 bases unmatched. Germline CDR1 reads SGHTA; CDR2 reads FQGTGA. The CDR3 runs 18 residues. This table comes from immunoSEQ multiplex PCR, and its TCRdb copy is limited to in-frame clones, with some not included. The profile shows roughly 45,000 clones, over 75% of them singletons. This entry is derived from a study of CD4 T cells in relation to SARS-CoV-2 and coronaviruses. Study findings and constraints: In approximately 70% of donors, memory CD4+ clonotypes crossrecognized SARS-CoV-2 and at least one common cold coronavirus spike.

For 10 days, 85,000 to 100,000 sorted CD4+ cells grew with T cell-depleted PBMCs and CEF. The receptor's source is an adult with COVID-19. The chain has TRBV7-3 and TRBJ2-2, with 7 bases matching TRBD2. Sequenced input: naive CD4+ T cells from PBMCs, cultured in vitro. Subset meaning: naive CD4+ T cells isolated by negative enrichment. The CDR3 loop is CASSSRLWGGPDTGELFF. The CDR3, as DNA: TGTGCCAGCAGCTCCCGGCTGTGGGGAGGGCCGGACACCGGGGAGCTGTTTTTT.